The 20 T cell receptor beta chains below were found in one sample sequenced in a study of blood T cell repertoires in COVID-19. Only in-frame clones appear in the TCRdb table, and some are missing; sequencing was by immunoSEQ multiplex PCR. The table shows about 350,000 clones, with approximately 89% occurring only once. The sample taken for sequencing was peripheral blood. The receptors shown here come from a woman between 18 and 29 years old who had recovered from COVID-19.

The chain combines TRBV6-2 or TRBV6-3 with TRBJ2-3; D is perhaps TRBD2 (5 bases). Trimming left V 5 bases short and J 0 bases short, with 9 bases between. This CDR3 region has 14 residues. Germline CDR1 reads MNHEY; CDR2 reads SVGEGT. The CDR3 here is CASSGSRSTDTQYF. As DNA, the CDR3 is TGTGCCAGCAGTGGGAGTAGGAGCACAGATACGCAGTATTTT.

This sequence joins TRBV27 and TRBJ1-2, with TRBD1 identical over 8 bases. Germline V CDR1 and CDR2: MNHEY, SMNVEV (reference sequence). J gave up 5 bases and V 2 bases, and 7 bases lay outside the gene matches. This CDR3 spans 15 amino acids. The CDR3 region is CASSLETGGFYGYTF. The CDR3 bases are TGTGCCAGCAGTTTAGAAACAGGGGGATTTTATGGCTACACCTTC.

The chain combines TRBV27 with TRBJ1-2; 9 nucleotides line up with TRBD1. The V segment lost 6 bases and the J segment 6 bases; nucleotides outside the gene matches: 5. Germline CDR1 is MNHEY and CDR2 is SMNVEV (reference sequence). The CDR3 loop spans 13 amino acids. Here the CDR3 DNA reads TGTGCCAGCAGGGGGACAGGGCGGGATGGCTACACCTTC. It yields the protein CASRGTGRDGYTF.

The V call is TRBV7-2, the J call TRBJ1-4; 11 bases fit TRBD1. Germline-derived CDR1 and CDR2 are SGHTA and FQGNSA. This CDR3 spans 14 amino acids. Germline trimming cut 6 bases from V and 8 bases from J; bases unmatched to any gene: 5. The CDR3 reads CASRRTGGREKLFF. In DNA form, the CDR3 reads TGTGCCAGCAGACGGACAGGGGGCAGGGAAAAACTGTTTTTT. Full variable domain (rest looked up from reference TRBV7-2 and TRBJ1-4): GAGVSQSPSNKVTEKGKDVELRCDPISGHTALYWYRQSLGQGLEFLIYFQGNSAPDKSGLPSDRFSAERTGGSVSTLTIQRTQQEDSAVYLCASRRTGGREKLFFGSGTQLSVL.

The chain employs TRBV9 and TRBJ2-1; TRBD2 aligns across 8 bases. The germline V gene has CDR1 SGDLS and CDR2 YYNGEE. The CDR3 covers 18 residues. Trimming at V came to 4 bases and at J to 7 bases, leaving 19 bases not matched to a gene. CDR3 loop: CASSLSPERERSRNEQFF. CDR3 nucleotide sequence: TGTGCCAGCAGCCTTTCCCCAGAGCGGGAGAGATCGCGGAATGAGCAGTTCTTC.

This chain connects TRBV10-1 to TRBJ2-5; D is unresolved. The CDR3 length is 13 residues. Germline loops: CDR1 WNHNN, CDR2 SYGVQD (reference sequence). V shed 5 bases and J shed 4 bases, with 11 bases lying between them. The CDR3 nucleotides are TGCGCCAGCAGTCTCGACCCGGGAGAGACCCAGTACTTC. Amino acids: CASSLDPGETQYF.

The V call is TRBV20-1, the J call TRBJ2-1; D ambiguous. Looked up from germline, CDR1 is DFQATT and CDR2 is SNEGSKA (reference sequence). Trimming removed 3 bases at V and 9 bases at J, with 9 bases between. CDR3 length equals 11 residues. The CDR3 loop is CSARSTGEQFF. The CDR3 nucleotides read TGCAGTGCTAGGTCCACGGGTGAGCAGTTCTTC.

The genes are TRBV3-1 (or the pseudogene TRBV3-2) and TRBJ2-3; unclear D gene. Germline-derived CDR1 and CDR2 are LGHDT and YNNKEL (reference sequence). The V end lost 4 bases, the J end lost 6 bases, and 17 bases lay between the germline ends. The CDR3 runs to 15 residues. In DNA, the CDR3 is TGTGCCAGCAGCCCAGGTTTCTCCTCGGCGGATACGCAGTATTTT. This sequence encodes CASSPGFSSADTQYF.

The rearrangement links TRBV9 to TRBJ2-3; D unclear. Germline CDR1 SGDLS, CDR2 YYNGEE. V shed 2 bases and J shed 4 bases, with 8 bases lying between them. This CDR3 has 13 residues. In DNA, the CDR3 is TGTGCCAGCAGCGTGAGCGTGGCAGATACGCAGTATTTT. Its protein is CASSVSVADTQYF.

The V and J genes are TRBV28 and TRBJ2-7; 11 bases align to TRBD2. The V and J ends lost 6 bases and 7 bases, in that order; junction bases with no gene match: 2. CDR3 length equals 12 residues. The germline V gene encodes CDR1 MDHEN and CDR2 SYDVKM. The CDR3 DNA reads as TGTGCCAGCAGCCTAGCGGGAGGTGAGCAGTACGTC. Translating it yields CASSLAGGEQYV.

The rearrangement links TRBV6-6 to TRBJ1-2, with D uncertain. Germline assignment: CDR1 MNHNY and CDR2 SVGAGI (reference sequence). V lost 2 bases and J 4 bases, leaving 11 bases between the germline ends. CDR3 length: 14 amino acids. The CDR3 nucleotides read TGTGCCAGCAGTTACCTCGAGACGGGCTATGGCTACACCTTC. Protein product: CASSYLETGYGYTF.

V usage is TRBV19 and J usage is TRBJ1-2, with D possibly TRBD1 on 5 matching bases. Trimming left V 3 bases short and J 5 bases short, with 16 bases between. The CDR3 runs to 15 residues. Germline V gene lookup returns CDR1 LNHDA and CDR2 SQIVND (reference sequence). The CDR3 is CASSMDGGGTYGYTF. CDR3 nucleotides: TGTGCCAGTAGTATGGACGGGGGAGGGACTTATGGCTACACCTTC.

Ten or more counts support this clone. The chain uses TRBV19 and TRBJ1-1; D not resolved. Per the germline V gene, CDR1 is LNHDA and CDR2 is SQIVND (reference sequence). CDR3 length: 14 amino acids. V was cut by 3 bases and J by 5 bases, with 13 bases left in between. The CDR3 DNA sequence: TGTGCCAGTAGTATCGGCAGGATGGTTACTGAAGCTTTCTTT. It codes for CASSIGRMVTEAFF.

The table lists this clone with a count of one. The V gene is TRBV6-6, the J gene TRBJ2-6; TRBD1 matches at 9 bases. Germline CDR1 MNHNY, CDR2 SVGAGI (reference sequence). The CDR3 length is 15 residues. With 2 bases clipped from V and 15 bases from J, the junction kept 11 bases outside the gene matches. This CDR3 reads CASSYRDRDGGRLTF. CDR3 DNA sequence: TGTGCCAGCAGTTACAGGGACAGGGACGGAGGACGCCTGACTTTC.

This clone was seen once. V is TRBV6-4 and J is TRBJ1-1; 8 bases match TRBD1. CDR3 length: 13 residues. V was clipped by 9 bases and J by 3 bases; unmatched bases: 6. The germline V gene encodes CDR1 MRHNA and CDR2 SNTAGT. The CDR3 DNA reads as TGTGCCAGTGCTAAACAGGGGGACACTGAAGCTTTCTTT. Amino acid sequence: CASAKQGDTEAFF.

The chain has TRBV5-1 and TRBJ2-2; 7 bases are a match to TRBD1. CDR1 is SGHRS and CDR2 is YFSETQ in the germline V gene. The CDR3 has 16 residues. V trimming: 0 bases; J trimming: 5 bases; junction bases outside the gene matches: 7. The CDR3 is CASSLAGTVGTGELFF. For the CDR3, the DNA is TGCGCCAGCAGCTTGGCCGGGACAGTGGGAACCGGGGAGCTGTTTTTT. The complete variable domain, with remaining parts taken from reference TRBV5-1 and TRBJ2-2, reads KAGVTQTPRYLIKTRGQQVTLSCSPISGHRSVSWYQQTPGQGLQFLFEYFSETQRNKGNFPGRFSGRQFSNSRSEMNVSTLELGDSALYLCASSLAGTVGTGELFFGEGSRLTVL.

This clone appeared a single time. The V gene is TRBV11-3, the J gene TRBJ2-5, with D perhaps matching TRBD2 (5 bases). The CDR3 consists of 15 residues. V lost 1 base and J 2 bases, leaving 11 bases between the germline ends. The germline gives CDR1 SGHNT, CDR2 YENEEA. CDR3 sequence (DNA): TGTGCCAGCAGCTTAGGCGGGCCGGAACAAGAGACCCAGTACTTC. Translating it yields CASSLGGPEQETQYF.

The CDR3 loop is CASSLDTQGTLRGTDTQYF. In DNA, the CDR3 is TGTGCCAGCAGCTTAGATACCCAAGGAACCCTCAGAGGGACAGATACGCAGTATTTT. The chain links TRBV11-3 to TRBJ2-3, with D possibly TRBD2 on 5 matching bases. The CDR3 totals 19 residues. CDR1 is SGHNT and CDR2 is YENEEA in the germline V gene. Trimming left V 0 bases short and J 3 bases short, with 22 bases between.

This chain joins TRBV6-5 and TRBJ2-1, with 12 positions matching TRBD2. V trimming: 10 bases; J trimming: 7 bases; junction bases outside the gene matches: 11. Germline CDR1 is MNHEY and CDR2 is SVGAGI. The CDR3 covers 15 residues. The CDR3 DNA is TGTGCCACAGACCGACTAGCGGGAGATCGGAATGAGCAGTTCTTC. This translates into CATDRLAGDRNEQFF.

The chain is built from TRBV28 and TRBJ1-5; no definite D call. The V and J ends lost 2 bases and 4 bases respectively, with 9 bases between them. CDR1 and CDR2 (germline): MDHEN, SYDVKM. The CDR3 has 14 amino acids. The CDR3 region is CASSLITSNQPQHF. The CDR3 nucleotides are TGTGCCAGCAGTTTAATCACATCGAATCAGCCCCAGCATTTT.